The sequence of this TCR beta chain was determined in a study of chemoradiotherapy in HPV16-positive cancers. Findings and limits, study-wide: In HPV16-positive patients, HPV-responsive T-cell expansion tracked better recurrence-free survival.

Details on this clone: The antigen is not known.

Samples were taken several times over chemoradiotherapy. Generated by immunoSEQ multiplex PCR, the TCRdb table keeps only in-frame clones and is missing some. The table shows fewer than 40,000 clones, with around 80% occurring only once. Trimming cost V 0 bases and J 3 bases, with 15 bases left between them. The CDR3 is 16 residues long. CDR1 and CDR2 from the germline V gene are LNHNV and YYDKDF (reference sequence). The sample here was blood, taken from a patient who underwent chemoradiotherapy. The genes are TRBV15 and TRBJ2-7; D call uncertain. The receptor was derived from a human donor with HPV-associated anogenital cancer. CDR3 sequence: CATSRDTGSLNYEQYF. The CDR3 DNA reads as TGTGCCACCAGCAGAGATACTGGCAGCTTAAACTACGAGCAGTACTTC.